This is a list of T cell receptor beta chains from one sample in a study of immune cell composition in non-small cell lung cancer. Using immunoSEQ multiplex PCR, the repertoire was profiled, and TCRdb retains in-frame clones only, with some absent. The table lists thousands of clones, about 80% of them singletons. The sequenced material came from lung tumor tissue. The receptors derive from a human donor with non-small cell lung cancer. Each CDR3 is given with its conserved first and last residue. A D gene is named only where the DNA matches it firmly. Only part of the rows carry a size: once, few, many, or a class if the clone is expanded.

d_call j_call v_call clone_size cdr3_nt cdr3_aa
TRBD1 TRBJ2-7 TRBV5-1 few TGCGCCAGCAGCTTGGGCGGAGGGACAGGCTCGGGCGAGCAGTACTTC CASSLGGGTGSGEQYF
. TRBJ1-3 TRBV30 . TGTGCCTGGAGTGGAACAGGTGGCCCTGGAAACACCATATATTTT CAWSGTGGPGNTIYF
. TRBJ1-1 TRBV13 . TGTGCCAGCAGCTCACAGAGCGGGACTGAAGCTTTCTTT CASSSQSGTEAFF
TRBD2 TRBJ2-1 TRBV7-2 . TGTGCCAGCAGCGCATACGGGACTAGCGGCGACAATGAGCAGTTCTTC CASSAYGTSGDNEQFF
. TRBJ2-7 TRBV2 . TGTGCCAGCAAGAACAGGGTGACCTCCTACGAGCAGTACTTC CASKNRVTSYEQYF
. TRBJ1-1 TRBV4-1 . TGCGCCAGCAGCCACCAGAGGGCAGTGATGAACACTGAAGCTTTCTTT CASSHQRAVMNTEAFF
TRBD1 TRBJ1-2 TRBV10-3 . TGTGCCATCAGCTCAACCGGGACAGGGGGCGATGGCTACACCTTC CAISSTGTGGDGYTF
TRBD1 TRBJ1-3 TRBV5-4 . TGTGCCAGCAGCCTGGACAGGGCCTTCGGTGGAAACACCATATATTTT CASSLDRAFGGNTIYF
TRBD1 TRBJ1-4 TRBV7-9 . TGTGCCAGCAGCTTCGGACAGGGGGCCCGTAATGAAAAACTGTTTTTT CASSFGQGARNEKLFF
TRBD2 TRBJ2-3 TRBV9 . TGTGCCAGCAGCCCATGGGCGAGCGGGGGGGCCGGGGATACGCAGTATTTT CASSPWASGGAGDTQYF
TRBD2 TRBJ2-1 TRBV5-1 . TGCGCCAGCAGCCCTGAGTCGGGAGGTGAGCAGTTCTTC CASSPESGGEQFF
. TRBJ2-1 TRBV5-6 . TGTGCCAGCAGATTAGCGGCGGGGCGGGCGACGCAGTTCTTC CASRLAAGRATQFF
. TRBJ1-5 TRBV4-1 . TGCGCCAGCAGCCTTCAAGGTACAGGGATGGATCAGCCCCAGCATTTT CASSLQGTGMDQPQHF
. TRBJ2-2 TRBV7-3 . TGTGCCAGCAGCTTACTTGGAAGGGAGCTGTTTTTT CASSLLGRELFF
. TRBJ2-7 TRBV29-1 . TGCAGCGCACTGCGGGGTACCTACGAGCAGTACTTC CSALRGTYEQYF
TRBD2 TRBJ2-1 TRBV15 . TGTGCCACCAGCAGAGAAGCGGGAAGCTCCTACAATGAGCAGTTCTTC CATSREAGSSYNEQFF
TRBD1 TRBJ1-1 TRBV7-2 few TGTGCCAGCAGCACCCGACAGGGTTTGAACACTGAAGCTTTCTTT CASSTRQGLNTEAFF
. TRBJ2-1 TRBV5-4 . TGTGCCAGCAGCCCGACTTCGAGAGGCGATGAGCAGTTCTTC CASSPTSRGDEQFF
. TRBJ2-7 TRBV28 few TGTGCCACCAGATCCTACGAGCAGTACTTC CATRSYEQYF
. TRBJ2-3 TRBV5-5 . TGTGCCAGCAGCCTCCGTGGTGGGGGCTCGGCGGGAGCAACAGATACGCAGTATTTT CASSLRGGGSAGATDTQYF
. TRBJ1-1 TRBV18 . TGTGCCAGCTCACGGGAGAACACTGAAGCTTTCTTT CASSRENTEAFF
. TRBJ1-1 TRBV7-9 . TGTGCCACCGGGGAGGGACAAGGAGCTTTCTTT CATGEGQGAFF
. TRBJ1-3 TRBV30 few TGTGCCTGGGCCCCGGGGGCCGCGTCTGGAAACACCATATATTTT CAWAPGAASGNTIYF
. TRBJ2-3 TRBV18 . TGTGCCAGCTCACCATCCCCGGGCAGGCTCACAGATACGCAGTATTTT CASSPSPGRLTDTQYF
. TRBJ2-4 TRBV5-4 . TGTGCCAGCAGCTTGGAGGGGGCCAAAAACATTCAGTACTTC CASSLEGAKNIQYF
. TRBJ1-1 TRBV5-6 large TGTGCCAGCAGCTTGGGTGGGCTGGCTGAAGCTTTCTTT CASSLGGLAEAFF
TRBD2 TRBJ2-3 TRBV5-4 . TGTGCCAGCAGCCCGGGGAGGGAGACTGATACGCAGTATTTT CASSPGRETDTQYF
. TRBJ1-5 TRBV7-9 . TGTGCCAGCAGCTTAGGATCTGGGATCGATCAGCCCCAGCATTTT CASSLGSGIDQPQHF
. TRBJ1-2 TRBV7-2 . TGTGCCAGCAGCTTACGGGGGGTGAACTATGGCTACACCTTC CASSLRGVNYGYTF
. TRBJ1-3 TRBV6-1 . TGTGCCAGCAGTGAAGGGGGGCCTGGAAACACCATATATTTT CASSEGGPGNTIYF
TRBD2 TRBJ2-3 TRBV12-5 . TGTGCTAGTGGCCCGTCGGGACTAGCGGGAGATACGCAGTATTTT CASGPSGLAGDTQYF